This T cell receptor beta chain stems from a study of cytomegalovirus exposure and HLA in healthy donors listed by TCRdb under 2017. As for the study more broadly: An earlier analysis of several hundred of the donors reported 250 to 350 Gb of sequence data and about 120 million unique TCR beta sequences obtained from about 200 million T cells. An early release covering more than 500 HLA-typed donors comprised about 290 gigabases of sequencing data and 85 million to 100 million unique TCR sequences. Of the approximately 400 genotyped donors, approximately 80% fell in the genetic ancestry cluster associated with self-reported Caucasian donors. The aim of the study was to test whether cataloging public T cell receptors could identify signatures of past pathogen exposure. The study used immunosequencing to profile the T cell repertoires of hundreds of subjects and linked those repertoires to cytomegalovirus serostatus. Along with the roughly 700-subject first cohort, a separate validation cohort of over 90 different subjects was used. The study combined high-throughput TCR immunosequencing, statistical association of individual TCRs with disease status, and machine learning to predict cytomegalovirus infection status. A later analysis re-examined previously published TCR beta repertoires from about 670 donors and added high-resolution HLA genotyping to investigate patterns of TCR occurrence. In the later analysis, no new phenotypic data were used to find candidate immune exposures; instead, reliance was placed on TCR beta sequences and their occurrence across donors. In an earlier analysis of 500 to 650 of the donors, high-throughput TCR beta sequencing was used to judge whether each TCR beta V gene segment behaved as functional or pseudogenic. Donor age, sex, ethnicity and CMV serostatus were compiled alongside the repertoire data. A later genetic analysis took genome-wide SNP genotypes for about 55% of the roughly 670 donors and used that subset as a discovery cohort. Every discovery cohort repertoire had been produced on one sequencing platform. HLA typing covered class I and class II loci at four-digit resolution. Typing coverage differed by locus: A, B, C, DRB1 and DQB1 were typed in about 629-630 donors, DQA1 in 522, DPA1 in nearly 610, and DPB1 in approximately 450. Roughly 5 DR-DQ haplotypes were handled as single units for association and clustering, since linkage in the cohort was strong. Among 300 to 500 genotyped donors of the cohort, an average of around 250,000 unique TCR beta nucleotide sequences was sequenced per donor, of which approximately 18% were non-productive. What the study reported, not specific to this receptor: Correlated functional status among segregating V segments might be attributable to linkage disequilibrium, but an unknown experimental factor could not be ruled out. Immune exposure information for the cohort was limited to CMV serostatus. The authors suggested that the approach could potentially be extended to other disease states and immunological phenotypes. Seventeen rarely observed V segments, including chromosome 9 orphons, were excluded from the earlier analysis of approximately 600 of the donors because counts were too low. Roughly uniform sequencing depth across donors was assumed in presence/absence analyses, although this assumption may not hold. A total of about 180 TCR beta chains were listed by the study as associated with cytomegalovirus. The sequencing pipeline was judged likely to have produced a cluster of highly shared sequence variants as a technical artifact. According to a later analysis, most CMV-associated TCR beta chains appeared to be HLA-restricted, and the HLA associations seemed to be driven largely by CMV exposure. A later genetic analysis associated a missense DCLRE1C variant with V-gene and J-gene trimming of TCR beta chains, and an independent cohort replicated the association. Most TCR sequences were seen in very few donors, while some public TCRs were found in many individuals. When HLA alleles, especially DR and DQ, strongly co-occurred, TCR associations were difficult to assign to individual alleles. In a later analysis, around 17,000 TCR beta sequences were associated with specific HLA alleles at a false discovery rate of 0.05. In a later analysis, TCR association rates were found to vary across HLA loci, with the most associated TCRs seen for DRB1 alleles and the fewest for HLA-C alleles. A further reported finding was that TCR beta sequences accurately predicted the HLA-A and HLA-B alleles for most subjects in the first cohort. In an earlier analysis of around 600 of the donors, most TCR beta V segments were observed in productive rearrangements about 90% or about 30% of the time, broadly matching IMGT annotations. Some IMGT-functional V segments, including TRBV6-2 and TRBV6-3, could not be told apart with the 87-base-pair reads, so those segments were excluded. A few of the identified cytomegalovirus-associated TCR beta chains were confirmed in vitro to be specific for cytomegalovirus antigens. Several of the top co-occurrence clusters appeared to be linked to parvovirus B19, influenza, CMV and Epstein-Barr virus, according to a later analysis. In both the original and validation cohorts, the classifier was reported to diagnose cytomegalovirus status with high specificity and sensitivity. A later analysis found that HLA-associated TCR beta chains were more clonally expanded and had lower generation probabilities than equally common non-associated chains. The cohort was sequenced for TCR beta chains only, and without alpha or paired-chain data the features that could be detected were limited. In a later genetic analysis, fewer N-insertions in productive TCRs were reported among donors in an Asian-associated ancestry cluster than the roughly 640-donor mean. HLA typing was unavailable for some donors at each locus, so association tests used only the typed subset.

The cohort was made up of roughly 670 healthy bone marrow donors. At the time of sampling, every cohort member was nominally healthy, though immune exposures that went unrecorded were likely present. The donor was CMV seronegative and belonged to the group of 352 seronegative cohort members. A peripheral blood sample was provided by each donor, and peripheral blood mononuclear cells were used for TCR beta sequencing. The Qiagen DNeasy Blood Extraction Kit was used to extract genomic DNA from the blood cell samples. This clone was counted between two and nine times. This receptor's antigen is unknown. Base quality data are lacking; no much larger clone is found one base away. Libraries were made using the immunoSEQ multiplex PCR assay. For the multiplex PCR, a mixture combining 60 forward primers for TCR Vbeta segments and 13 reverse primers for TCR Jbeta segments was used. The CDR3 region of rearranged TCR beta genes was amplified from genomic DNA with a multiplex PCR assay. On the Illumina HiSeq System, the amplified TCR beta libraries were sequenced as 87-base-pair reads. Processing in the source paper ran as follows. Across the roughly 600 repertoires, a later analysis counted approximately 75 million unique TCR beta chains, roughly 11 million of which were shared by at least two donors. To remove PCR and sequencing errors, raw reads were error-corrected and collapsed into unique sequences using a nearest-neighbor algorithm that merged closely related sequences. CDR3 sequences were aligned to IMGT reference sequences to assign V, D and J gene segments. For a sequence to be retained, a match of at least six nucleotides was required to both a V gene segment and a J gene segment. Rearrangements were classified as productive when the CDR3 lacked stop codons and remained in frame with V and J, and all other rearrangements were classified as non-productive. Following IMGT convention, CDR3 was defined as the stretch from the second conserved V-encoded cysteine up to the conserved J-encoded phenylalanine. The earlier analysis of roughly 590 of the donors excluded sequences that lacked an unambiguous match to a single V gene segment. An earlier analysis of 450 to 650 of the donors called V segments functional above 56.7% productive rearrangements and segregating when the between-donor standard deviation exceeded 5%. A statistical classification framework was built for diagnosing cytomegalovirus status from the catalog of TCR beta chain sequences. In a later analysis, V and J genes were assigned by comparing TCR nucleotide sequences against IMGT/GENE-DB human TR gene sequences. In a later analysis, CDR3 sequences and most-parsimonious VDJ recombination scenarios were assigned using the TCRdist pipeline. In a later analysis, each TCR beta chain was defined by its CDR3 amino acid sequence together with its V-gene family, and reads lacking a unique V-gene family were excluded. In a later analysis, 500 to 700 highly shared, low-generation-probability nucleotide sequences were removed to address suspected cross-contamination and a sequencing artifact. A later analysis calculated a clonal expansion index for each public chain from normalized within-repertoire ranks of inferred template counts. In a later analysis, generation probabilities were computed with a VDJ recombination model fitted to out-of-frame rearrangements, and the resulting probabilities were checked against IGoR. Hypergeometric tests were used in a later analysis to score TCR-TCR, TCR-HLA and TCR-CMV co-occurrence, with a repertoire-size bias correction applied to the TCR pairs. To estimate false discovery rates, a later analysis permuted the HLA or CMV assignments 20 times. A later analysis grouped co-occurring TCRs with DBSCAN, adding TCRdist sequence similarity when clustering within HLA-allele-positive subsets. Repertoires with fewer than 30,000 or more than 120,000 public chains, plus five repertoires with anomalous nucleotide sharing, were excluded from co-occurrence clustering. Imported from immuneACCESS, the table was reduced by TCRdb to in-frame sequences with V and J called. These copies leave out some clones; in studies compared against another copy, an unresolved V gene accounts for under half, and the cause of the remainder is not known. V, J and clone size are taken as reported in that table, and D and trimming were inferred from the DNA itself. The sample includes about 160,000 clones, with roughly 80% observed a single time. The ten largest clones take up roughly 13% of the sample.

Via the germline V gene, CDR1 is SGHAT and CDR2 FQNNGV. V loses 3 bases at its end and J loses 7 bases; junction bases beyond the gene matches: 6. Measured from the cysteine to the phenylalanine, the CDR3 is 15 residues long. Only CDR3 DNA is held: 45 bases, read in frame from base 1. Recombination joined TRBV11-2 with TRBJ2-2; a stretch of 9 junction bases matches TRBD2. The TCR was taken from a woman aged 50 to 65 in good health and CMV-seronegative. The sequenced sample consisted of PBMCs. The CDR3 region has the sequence CASSLGAGGLGELFF. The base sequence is TGTGCCAGCAGCTTGGGAGCGGGGGGCCTCGGGGAGCTGTTTTTT.